The sequence of this T cell receptor (beta chain) was determined in a study of blood T cell repertoires in COVID-19. Produced via immunoSEQ multiplex PCR; TCRdb's table is partial and in-frame only. The sample holds 400,000 to 450,000 clones, 80% to 90% seen once. Trimming shortened V by 1 base and J by 11 bases, and 14 bases separated the two germline ends. CDR1 is SGHDN and CDR2 is FVKESK in the germline V gene. CDR3 size: 13 residues. The rearrangement links TRBV14 to TRBJ1-1; D call uncertain. The sequencing sample was made of peripheral blood. This TCR was sampled from a man aged 18 to 35 with COVID-19, enrolled during active disease. The CDR3: CASSQVRGDRAFF. For the CDR3, the DNA is TGTGCCAGCAGCCAAGTGAGAGGCGATCGGGCTTTCTTT.